A single sample gave rise to the 14 T cell receptor beta chains below, sequenced in a study of blood T cell repertoires in COVID-19. Sequencing used immunoSEQ multiplex PCR; TCRdb keeps in-frame clones, though not all of them. The table records about 94,000 clones, about 80% of them present only once. Material for sequencing was peripheral blood. These receptors originate from a human donor in a cohort sampled during active COVID-19.

This clone was seen a few times. The J gene is TRBJ1-2, the V gene TRBV5-1; a weak D match, TRBD1 (5 bases). The CDR3 covers 14 residues. The V gene lost 4 bases and the J gene lost 4 bases, with 14 bases spanning the gap. Germline V gene lookup returns CDR1 SGHRS and CDR2 YFSETQ. The CDR3 protein is CASSDGTGGYGYTF. The CDR3 DNA is TGCGCCAGCAGCGATGGGACGGGAGGCTATGGCTACACCTTC.

The chain carries TRBV7-8 and TRBJ2-7; 13 nucleotides line up with TRBD2. CDR1 and CDR2 (germline): SGHVS, FQNEAQ. The junction had 7 bases not matched to a gene; V was cut back by 5 bases and J by 6 bases. The CDR3 sequence is 15 residues long. Here the CDR3 DNA reads TGTGCCAGCAGCACTACAAGACTAGCGGGAGGCGAGCAGTACTTC. Its translation: CASSTTRLAGGEQYF.

The chain uses TRBV28 and TRBJ1-3; weak D call: TRBD1 (5 bases). Germline V gives CDR1 MDHEN, CDR2 SYDVKM. CDR3 length: 13 residues. Trimming took 11 bases from V and 0 from J, leaving 11 bases between them. The CDR3 sequence is CAGGGSSGNTIYF. The CDR3 region has the DNA TGTGCCGGCGGGGGAAGCTCTGGAAACACCATATATTTT.

The chain links TRBV7-3 to TRBJ2-1; D possibly corresponds to TRBD1 (5 bases). The CDR3 extends over 14 amino acids. V lost 5 bases to trimming and J lost 5 bases, with 13 bases between them. In germline, CDR1 is SGHTA, CDR2 FQGTGA. The CDR3 reads CASSPSDSHNEQFF. The CDR3 DNA reads TGTGCCAGCAGCCCGAGTGACAGCCACAATGAGCAGTTCTTC. Full variable domain (remainder filled in from reference TRBV7-3 and TRBJ2-1): GAGVSQTPSNKVTEKGKYVELRCDPISGHTALYWYRQSLGQGPEFLIYFQGTGAADDSGLPNDRFFAVRPEGSVSTLKIQRTERGDSAVYLCASSPSDSHNEQFFGPGTRLTVL.

This clone was seen only once. This rearrangement joins TRBV28 to TRBJ1-2; 8 bases fit TRBD1. The CDR3 loop spans 14 amino acids. V gave up 7 bases and J gave up 4 bases; unmatched junction bases: 8. Germline values: CDR1 MDHEN, CDR2 SYDVKM. The CDR3 sequence is CASTWGRGLYGYTF. The CDR3, as DNA: TGTGCCAGCACCTGGGGCAGGGGGCTCTATGGCTACACCTTC.

This clone appeared a single time. The CDR3 sequence: CASSGGLVVNEQFF. In DNA, the CDR3 is TGTGCCAGCAGCGGCGGACTAGTGGTCAATGAGCAGTTCTTC. The chain recombines TRBV7-6 with TRBJ2-1; 7 bases map to TRBD2. The CDR3 is 14 amino acids. CDR1 SGHVS and CDR2 FNYEAQ come from the germline V gene. V was clipped by 5 bases and J by 6 bases; unmatched bases: 7.

The chain combines TRBV7-9 with TRBJ2-7; TRBD2 aligns across 7 bases. V was pared by 5 bases and J by 2 bases, with 6 bases of the junction left unmatched. The CDR3 covers 14 residues. Looked up from germline, CDR1 is SEHNR and CDR2 is FQNEAQ (reference sequence). The CDR3 sequence is CASSPGLEAYEQYF. The CDR3 coding sequence is TGTGCCAGCAGCCCCGGACTAGAAGCCTACGAGCAGTACTTC.

The chain links TRBV4-1 to TRBJ2-7; 8 nucleotides match TRBD2. CDR1 and CDR2 (germline): MGHRA, YSYEKL. This CDR3 has 16 residues. V dropped 4 bases and J dropped 6; count of bases not matched to a gene: 14. The CDR3 bases are TGCGCCAGCAGCCCCTCATGGCAAGCGGGAGCGGGCGAGCAGTACTTC. It translates to CASSPSWQAGAGEQYF.

The V gene is TRBV27, the J gene TRBJ2-7; TRBD2 aligns across 8 bases. Germline loops: CDR1 MNHEY, CDR2 SMNVEV (reference sequence). The CDR3 runs to 19 residues. V lost 0 bases to trimming and J lost 0 bases; unmatched junction nucleotides: 13. CDR3 in DNA: TGTGCCAGCAGTTTATCGGCCCCAGTACTAGCGGTGAGCTCCTACGAGCAGTACTTC. Translation gives CASSLSAPVLAVSSYEQYF.

Points on this clone: This CDR3 is also generated by other DNA sequences in the sample. The rearrangement links TRBV18 to TRBJ2-7, with 8 nucleotides matching TRBD1. This CDR3 spans 14 amino acids. CDR1 and CDR2 from the germline V gene are KGHSH and LQKENI. J lost 3 bases, V lost 3 bases, and 4 bases had no gene match. CDR3: CASSPGTGNYEQYF. In DNA form, the CDR3 reads TGTGCCAGCTCACCTGGGACAGGAAACTACGAGCAGTACTTC.

The chain joins TRBV3-1 (or the pseudogene TRBV3-2) to TRBJ2-7, with TRBD1 identical over 7 bases. The CDR3 extends over 16 amino acids. The V gene end was trimmed by 4 bases and the J gene end by 1 base; junction bases not matched to a gene: 10. The germline V gene encodes CDR1 LGHDT and CDR2 YNNKEL (reference sequence). As DNA, the CDR3 is TGTGCCAGCAGCCTTACCTCCGGGACAGTTTCCTACGAGCAGTACTTC. It yields the protein CASSLTSGTVSYEQYF.

V and J are TRBV5-1 and TRBJ2-1; D not certain. The CDR3 is 14 residues long. The V gene's germline CDR1 is SGHRS and CDR2 YFSETQ. Trimming pared 5 bases from V and 4 bases from J, leaving 13 bases between. The chain's CDR3 is CASRRNLGYNEQFF. In DNA form, the CDR3 reads TGCGCCAGCAGGAGGAATTTAGGATACAATGAGCAGTTCTTC. Looking up the rest from reference TRBV5-1 and TRBJ2-1 gives the full variable domain: KAGVTQTPRYLIKTRGQQVTLSCSPISGHRSVSWYQQTPGQGLQFLFEYFSETQRNKGNFPGRFSGRQFSNSRSEMNVSTLELGDSALYLCASRRNLGYNEQFFGPGTRLTVL.

The chain joins TRBV30 to TRBJ2-7; D unresolved. Germline CDR1 and CDR2: GTSNPN and SVGIG (reference sequence). This CDR3 spans 11 amino acids. Trimming removed 3 bases at V and 3 bases at J, with 6 bases between. CDR3 sequence reads: CAWSSVYEQYF. In DNA form, the CDR3 reads TGTGCCTGGAGCTCTGTCTACGAGCAGTACTTC.

The chain has TRBV3-1 (or the pseudogene TRBV3-2) and TRBJ1-2; TRBD1 matches at 8 bases. CDR1 and CDR2 (germline): LGHDT, YNNKEL (reference sequence). The CDR3 totals 14 residues. The ends lost 5 bases at V and 5 bases at J; junction bases unmatched: 7. DNA of the CDR3: TGTGCCAGCAGCGACAGGGGACGGAATTATGGCTACACCTTC. This encodes CASSDRGRNYGYTF.